The subject of this entry is one T cell receptor (beta chain). Its target is unknown. This entry belongs to a study of vaccination and CD4 T cells after COVID-19. Study overall: The study drew post-COVID samples a median around 100 days after diagnosis (range 35 to 161).

CDR1 is MRHNA and CDR2 is SNTAGT in the germline V gene. The CDR3 extends over 12 amino acids. The V end lost 5 bases, the J end lost 7 bases, and 11 bases lay between the germline ends. Treatment indicated: approximately nine-day PBMC culture with coronavirus spike peptide pools or control peptides (ViraFEST assay). At the Johns Hopkins FTIC core, DNA taken from cultured CD4+ T cells was sequenced by way of the Oncomine TCR Beta short-read assay. Each CDR3 protein gets one entry after TCRdb re-called the PCR reads with MiXCR. This table has some 11,000 distinct CDR3 sequences, less than 40% appearing once.

V gene TRBV6-4 combines with J gene TRBJ1-1; D not resolved. This receptor was obtained from a human donor with COVID-19. Sequencing was performed on cultured CD4+ T cells from blood. The CDR3 nucleotides read TGTGCCAGCAGTTCTGATCGAAATGAAGCTTTCTTT. Translated, it gives CASSSDRNEAFF.